These 18 T cell receptor beta chains originate from one sample sequenced in a study of human T cells and chemical hapten exposure. Using its own MiXCR run on the RACE reads, TCRdb lists one record per CDR3 protein. The table lists 180,000 or so distinct CDR3 sequences, around 23% of them singletons. This sample's time point: patch test 3, about 24 weeks after DPC sensitization. Treatment noted: therapeutic diphenylcyclopropenone sensitization with weekly scalp DPC. The sequenced sample was whole blood, obtained in connection with sensitization to the hapten diphenylcyclopropenone (DPC). These receptors came from a woman aged 40 to 50 with alopecia areata. Some clones in this sample may be carry-over from other donors' samples.

Only a few counts were recorded for this clonotype. The rearrangement uses TRBV5-1 and TRBJ1-6, with TRBD1 identical over 7 bases. Trimming cost V 4 bases and J 5 bases; bases outside gene matches: 3. The CDR3 extends over 14 amino acids. CDR1 is SGHRS and CDR2 is YFSETQ in the germline V gene. CDR3 sequence: CASSRGTDNSPLHF. In nucleotides, the CDR3 is TGCGCCAGCAGCCGCGGGACAGATAATTCACCCCTCCACTTT. The entire variable domain, with the rest obtained from reference TRBV5-1 and TRBJ1-6, is as follows: KAGVTQTPRYLIKTRGQQVTLSCSPISGHRSVSWYQQTPGQGLQFLFEYFSETQRNKGNFPGRFSGRQFSNSRSEMNVSTLELGDSALYLCASSRGTDNSPLHFGNGTRLTVT.

In its sample, this clonotype was seen many times. J is TRBJ2-7 and V is TRBV3-1; D remains unclear. V lost 5 bases and J 6 bases, leaving 11 bases between the germline ends. The germline gives CDR1 LGHDT, CDR2 YNNKEL (reference sequence). There are 12 residues in the CDR3. As DNA, the CDR3 is TGTGCCAGCAGCTTTAGTGTGAGCGAGCAGTACTTC. Translating it yields CASSFSVSEQYF.

Only one count was recorded for this clonotype. One end of the junction is discordant with germline, which a read error may explain. The chain uses TRBV20-1 and TRBJ2-7; D is unclear. This CDR3 has 14 amino acids. Germline values: CDR1 DFQATT, CDR2 SNEGSKA (reference sequence). As DNA, the CDR3 is TGCAGTGCTAGAGATCCCGATGCAGCCTATGAGCAGTACTTC. Amino acid sequence: CSARDPDAAYEQYF.

The sample holds a few counts of this clonotype. The chain has TRBV4-3 and TRBJ1-5, with D possibly being TRBD1 (5 bases). Trimming shortened V by 0 bases and J by 7 bases, and 16 bases separated the two germline ends. The germline V gene has CDR1 LGHNA and CDR2 YSLEER. The CDR3 covers 16 residues. The chain's CDR3 is CASSQDHAGSSQPQHF. In DNA, the CDR3 is TGCGCCAGCAGCCAAGACCATGCAGGGTCCTCACAGCCCCAGCATTTT.

The chain recombines TRBV4-3 with TRBJ2-3, with 9 positions matching TRBD2. The CDR3 extends over 19 amino acids. V lost 1 base and J lost 4; bases outside the gene matches: 15. Germline CDR1 reads LGHNA; CDR2 reads YSLEER. The CDR3 nucleotides are TGCGCCAGCAGCCAAGCGTCACGATGGGGGACTAGCAAATCAGATACGCAGTATTTT. This codes for CASSQASRWGTSKSDTQYF.

V and J are TRBV10-2 and TRBJ2-1, with TRBD1 matching over 11 bases. The V gene end was trimmed by 10 bases and the J gene end by 9 bases; junction bases not matched to a gene: 11. CDR3 length: 14 residues. CDR1 and CDR2 from the germline V gene are WSHSY and SAAADI. The CDR3 protein is CATGQGAFPGEQFF. The CDR3 coding sequence is TGCGCCACCGGACAGGGGGCATTTCCTGGTGAGCAGTTCTTC.

The chain couples TRBV3-1 to TRBJ1-3; tentatively, D is TRBD1 (6 bases). The CDR3 covers 18 residues. The V gene's germline CDR1 is LGHDT and CDR2 YNNKEL (reference sequence). V lost 4 bases to trimming and J lost 6 bases, with 25 bases between them. CDR3 sequence: CASSPQLGGVSGQNTIYF. The CDR3 region has the DNA TGTGCCAGCAGCCCACAACTTGGGGGTGTTTCGGGACAAAACACCATATATTTT. Based on the CDR3 plus reference TRBV3-1 and TRBJ1-3, the full variable domain is DTAVSQTPKYLVTQMGNDKSIKCEQNLGHDTMYWYKQDSKKFLKIMFSYNNKELIINETVPNRFSPKSPDKAHLNLHINSLELGDSAVYFCASSPQLGGVSGQNTIYFGEGSWLTVV.

This clonotype was recorded once. This chain connects TRBV11-2 to TRBJ2-2; D possibly corresponds to TRBD2 (6 bases). The CDR3 has 15 residues. Germline assignment: CDR1 SGHAT and CDR2 FQNNGV. The ends were cut back, 3 bases at V and 6 bases at J, with 14 bases in the middle. The CDR3 sequence: CASSFQGRRAGELFF. In DNA, the CDR3 is TGTGCCAGCAGCTTTCAGGGAAGGAGGGCCGGGGAGCTGTTTTTT.

In this sample, this clonotype turned up a few times. The chain couples TRBV2 to TRBJ2-3; D is perhaps TRBD2 (6 bases). Germline CDR1 reads SNHLY; CDR2 reads FYNNEI. This CDR3 region has 15 residues. V lost 4 bases and J lost 0, with 11 bases in between. The CDR3 coding sequence is TGTGCCAGCAGTGCGGACTACGCTAGCACAGATACGCAGTATTTT. Its translation: CASSADYASTDTQYF.

As for this clonotype: A clone one base away is much larger, so this may be a read error. The genes are TRBV28 and TRBJ1-4; 7 bases agree with TRBD1. Germline V gene sequence: CDR1 MDHEN, CDR2 SYDVKM. This CDR3 contains 14 residues. The CDR3 is CVSSLGQLNEKLFF. DNA of the CDR3: TGTGTCAGCAGCCTGGGACAGCTTAATGAAAAACTGTTTTTT.

V is TRBV6-5 and J is TRBJ1-2; D is unresolved. This CDR3 comprises 13 residues. The germline gives CDR1 MNHEY, CDR2 SVGAGI. The V gene lost 3 bases and the J gene lost 2 bases, with 7 bases spanning the gap. CDR3 loop: CASSYESNYGYTF. DNA of the CDR3: TGTGCCAGCAGTTATGAAAGCAACTATGGCTACACCTTC.

The V and J genes are TRBV29-1 and TRBJ1-4; tentative D call: TRBD1 (5 bases). V was clipped by 6 bases and J by 10 bases, with 15 bases between them. The CDR3 covers 12 residues. Germline lookup yields CDR1 SQVTM and CDR2 ANQGSEA. CDR3 coding DNA: TGCAGCGTCCCCCTGGGGGATAGAAAACTGTTTTTT. It yields the protein CSVPLGDRKLFF.

This rearrangement joins TRBV7-6 to TRBJ2-5, with a weak D call TRBD2 (5 bases). CDR1 and CDR2 from the germline V gene are SGHVS and FNYEAQ. The V end lost 5 bases, the J end lost 9 bases, and 13 bases lay between the germline ends. The CDR3 sequence is 12 residues long. The CDR3 DNA reads TGTGCCAGCAGCCGTCTGGGAGTGGCCCAGTACTTC. It translates to CASSRLGVAQYF.

The rearrangement joins TRBV7-8 to TRBJ2-1, with D perhaps TRBD1 or TRBD2 (7 bases each). Trimming pared 6 bases from V and 7 bases from J, leaving 19 bases between. CDR1 is SGHVS, CDR2 FQNEAQ, per germline. The CDR3 totals 15 residues. The CDR3 DNA sequence: TGTGCCAGCAGGTCTGGGAGGGGGCTTGATAATGAGCAGTTCTTC. Translated: CASRSGRGLDNEQFF.

The chain joins TRBV29-1 to TRBJ2-5; D uncertain. The length of the CDR3 is 12 residues. Germline V gene lookup returns CDR1 SQVTM and CDR2 ANQGSEA. CDR3 nucleotides: TGCACTTGGTCACACAGACAAGAGACCCAGTACTTC. Protein sequence: CTWSHRQETQYF.

Comment on this clonotype: With a much larger clone just one base away, this may be a read error. The rearrangement joins TRBV5-8 to TRBJ1-1, with 11 bases aligning to TRBD1. CDR1 and CDR2 from the germline V gene are SGHTS and YDEGEE. The CDR3 sequence is 16 residues long. This CDR3 is CVSSSWTGGGDTEAFF. CDR3 coding DNA: TGTGTCAGCAGCTCTTGGACAGGGGGCGGCGACACTGAAGCTTTCTTT.

CDR3 sequence (DNA): TGTGCCAGCAGCCAATCTGGCGGAAGCACAGATACGCAGTATTTT. It encodes CASSQSGGSTDTQYF. The chain carries TRBV3-1 and TRBJ2-3; D gene uncertain. The germline CDR1 and CDR2 sequences are LGHDT and YNNKEL (reference sequence). V was clipped by 2 bases and J by 0 bases, with 9 bases between them. This CDR3 is built from 15 residues.

This chain connects TRBV27 to TRBJ1-1, with 7 bases matching TRBD1. Germline V lookup: CDR1 MNHEY, CDR2 SMNVEV (reference sequence). With V trimmed by 7 bases and J by 4 bases, 18 bases remained unmatched. The CDR3 has 17 residues. DNA of the CDR3: TGTGCCAGCACCATTTCAGGGGGACCCCTAAGAGGCACTGAAGCTTTCTTT. It codes for CASTISGGPLRGTEAFF.